Below are 26 T cell receptor beta chains sequenced from a single sample in a study of shared clonotypes between healthy human individuals. Profiled with immunoSEQ multiplex PCR; TCRdb holds only in-frame clones, not every one. The sample consists of roughly 760,000 clones, less than 85% of them appearing once. Sequenced material: memory CD4+ T cells sorted from blood. The subset was: CD45RA-negative fraction. These receptors were collected from a woman aged 30 to 39 in good health.

This clone appeared a few times. This chain links TRBV5-1 with TRBJ2-5, with D possibly being TRBD2 (6 bases). Germline lookup yields CDR1 SGHRS and CDR2 YFSETQ. Trimming removed 0 bases from V and 5 bases from J, with 17 bases in between. The CDR3 loop spans 16 amino acids. In DNA form, the CDR3 reads TGCGCCAGCAGCTTGGCCGCGACGGGAGCTTCGGAGACCCAGTACTTC. Its protein product is CASSLAATGASETQYF.

The chain employs TRBV4-1 and TRBJ2-7; weak D call: TRBD2 (6 bases). V shed 1 base and J shed 6 bases, with 13 bases lying between them. The CDR3 has 14 residues. CDR1 and CDR2 from the germline V gene are MGHRA and YSYEKL. CDR3 region: CASSQVGSYVEQYF. CDR3 nucleotide sequence: TGCGCCAGCAGCCAAGTCGGGAGTTACGTCGAGCAGTACTTC.

The chain recombines TRBV5-1 with TRBJ2-7; tentatively, D is TRBD1 (5 bases). From germline, CDR1 is SGHRS and CDR2 YFSETQ. The CDR3 runs to 13 residues. The ends were cut back, 5 bases at V and 2 bases at J, with 11 bases in the middle. CDR3 protein: CASSKRQTYEQYF. CDR3 DNA sequence: TGCGCCAGCAGTAAGAGACAGACCTACGAGCAGTACTTC.

The V gene is TRBV9, the J gene TRBJ1-2; D remains ambiguous. With 0 bases removed from V and 4 bases from J, the gap between germline ends came to 10 bases. Germline V gene sequence: CDR1 SGDLS, CDR2 YYNGEE. This CDR3 is built from 14 residues. CDR3: CASSVGRTAYGYTF. The CDR3 DNA reads TGTGCCAGCAGCGTAGGCCGGACTGCCTATGGCTACACCTTC.

This chain links TRBV5-1 with TRBJ1-1; D is unclear. V shed 5 bases and J shed 1 base, with 6 bases lying between them. The CDR3 runs to 12 residues. Germline CDR1 reads SGHRS; CDR2 reads YFSETQ. The CDR3 is CASRGSNTEAFF. As DNA, the CDR3 is TGCGCCAGCAGGGGGTCGAACACTGAAGCTTTCTTT.

This sequence joins TRBV7-8 and TRBJ2-6; D uncertain. Germline V gives CDR1 SGHVS, CDR2 FQNEAQ. Deletions cut 5 bases from V and 5 bases from J, with 19 bases between. This CDR3 region has 17 residues. CDR3 residues: CASSLKHPQSRANVLTF. As DNA, the CDR3 is TGTGCCAGCAGCCTAAAGCACCCACAAAGTCGGGCCAACGTCCTGACTTTC.

The genes are TRBV25-1 and TRBJ1-5; no reliable D call. CDR1 and CDR2 from the germline V gene are MGHDK and SYGVNS. The CDR3 is 18 amino acids. V was cut by 6 bases and J by 4 bases, with 25 bases left in between. CDR3 amino acids: CASRAAAVSSLWNQPQHF. In nucleotides, the CDR3 is TGTGCCAGCAGAGCCGCGGCAGTTTCTTCATTATGGAATCAGCCCCAGCATTTT.

The V call is TRBV6-5, the J call TRBJ1-4, with D perhaps matching TRBD1 (5 bases). Trimming stripped 0 bases from V and 5 bases from J, with 7 bases between. The CDR3 has 14 residues. Germline CDR1 reads MNHEY; CDR2 reads SVGAGI. In DNA form, the CDR3 reads TGTGCCAGCAGTTACTCACAGGAGAATGAAAAACTGTTTTTT. It encodes CASSYSQENEKLFF.

The CDR3 nucleotides are TGCGCCAGCAGCCACCCGTCCGGGGTCACCAATGGAAACACCATATATTTT. Translating gives CASSHPSGVTNGNTIYF. The gene calls are TRBV4-1 and TRBJ1-3; D call uncertain. V lost 3 bases and J lost 3, with 18 bases in between. This CDR3 comprises 17 residues. Germline CDR1 MGHRA, CDR2 YSYEKL.

This clone was seen ten or more times. A much more abundant neighbour one base away suggests this may be a read error. This chain connects TRBV4-3 to TRBJ1-5; a possible D gene is TRBD1 (6 bases). Germline CDR1 and CDR2: LGHNA and YSLEER. The CDR3 is made up of 14 amino acids. V was cut by 0 bases and J by 4 bases, with 7 bases left in between. The CDR3 DNA is TGCGCCAGCAGCCAAGAGACAGGAAATCAGCCCCAGCATTTT. This sequence encodes CASSQETGNQPQHF.

J is TRBJ2-7 and V is TRBV28; TRBD1 matches at 9 bases. The CDR3 runs to 15 residues. The trim removed 4 bases at V and 3 bases at J, leaving 7 bases unmatched. Germline V gene sequence: CDR1 MDHEN, CDR2 SYDVKM. The CDR3 spells CASSSTGTGIYEQYF. As DNA, the CDR3 is TGTGCCAGCAGTTCCACCGGGACAGGGATCTACGAGCAGTACTTC.

V usage is TRBV6-4 and J usage is TRBJ1-5, with a tentative D call TRBD1 (6 bases). V was trimmed by 6 bases and J by 2 bases, leaving 11 bases between them. Germline V CDR1 and CDR2: MRHNA, SNTAGT. CDR3 length: 14 residues. The CDR3 DNA sequence: TGTGCCAGCAGCCCGGACAGAGGCAATCAGCCCCAGCATTTT. Protein product: CASSPDRGNQPQHF.

The rearrangement uses TRBV5-1 and TRBJ2-1; 10 nucleotides match TRBD1. V lost 3 bases and J lost 7; bases outside the gene matches: 4. The CDR3 loop spans 14 amino acids. Germline V CDR1 and CDR2: SGHRS, YFSETQ. CDR3 bases: TGCGCCAGCAGCTGGGGACAGGGGCTGAATGAGCAGTTCTTC. Amino acid sequence: CASSWGQGLNEQFF.

V is TRBV7-9 and J is TRBJ2-5; either TRBD1 or TRBD2 may supply D (5 bases each). CDR3 length: 16 residues. Trimming took 1 base from V and 4 from J, leaving 16 bases between them. Germline loops: CDR1 SEHNR, CDR2 FQNEAQ (reference sequence). For the CDR3, the DNA is TGTGCCAGCAGCTTAGTTCAAGGGGACGCCCGAGAGACCCAGTACTTC. Protein: CASSLVQGDARETQYF.

The chain combines TRBV25-1 with TRBJ2-1; a weak D match, TRBD2 (5 bases). V shed 3 bases and J shed 7 bases, with 16 bases lying between them. Germline V lookup: CDR1 MGHDK, CDR2 SYGVNS. This CDR3 contains 15 residues. This CDR3 is CASSDEEGVKNEQFF. The CDR3 coding sequence is TGTGCCAGCAGTGATGAAGAGGGAGTTAAAAATGAGCAGTTCTTC.

This clone came up a few times. This chain connects TRBV30 to TRBJ1-5; D possibly corresponds to TRBD1 (5 bases). V lost 1 base to trimming and J lost 2 bases, with 12 bases between them. The CDR3 is made up of 15 amino acids. Germline assignment: CDR1 GTSNPN and CDR2 SVGIG (reference sequence). In DNA, the CDR3 is TGTGCCTGGAGTGGCTTCGGGGGAGGCAATCAGCCCCAGCATTTT. As protein: CAWSGFGGGNQPQHF.

This chain connects TRBV18 to TRBJ2-7; D could derive from TRBD1 or TRBD2 (5 bases each). Germline V gene lookup returns CDR1 KGHSH and CDR2 LQKENI. This CDR3 has 14 amino acids. The V end was cut by 6 bases, the J end by 2 bases, with 14 bases between. The CDR3 loop reads CASSPPGPPYEQYF. DNA for the CDR3: TGTGCCAGCTCCCCGCCGGGGCCTCCCTACGAGCAGTACTTC. Together with reference TRBV18 and TRBJ2-7, the CDR3 gives the full variable domain: NAGVMQNPRHLVRRRGQEARLRCSPMKGHSHVYWYRQLPEEGLKFMVYLQKENIIDESGMPKERFSAEFPKEGPSILRIQQVVRGDSAAYFCASSPPGPPYEQYFGPGTRLTVT.

The gene calls are TRBV18 and TRBJ2-7, with unresolved D. V lost 0 bases and J 3 bases, leaving 12 bases between the germline ends. This CDR3 is 15 amino acids long. The germline V gene has CDR1 KGHSH and CDR2 LQKENI. This CDR3 is CASSPPTGPLYEQYF. The CDR3 nucleotides are TGTGCCAGCTCACCACCTACGGGCCCCCTCTACGAGCAGTACTTC.

This chain links TRBV28 with TRBJ2-7; TRBD1 matches 9 bases. The CDR3 runs to 13 residues. J gave up 5 bases and V 10 bases, and 9 bases lay outside the gene matches. Germline V gene lookup returns CDR1 MDHEN and CDR2 SYDVKM. The CDR3 DNA reads TGTGCCATAACAGGGGGCGCGAGCGACGAGCAGTACTTC. Translated, it gives CAITGGASDEQYF.

The table lists this clone with a few counts. V and J are TRBV7-2 and TRBJ1-5; D ambiguous. The CDR3 has 15 amino acids. Germline values: CDR1 SGHTA, CDR2 FQGNSA. V was pared by 7 bases and J by 4 bases, with 17 bases between. The CDR3 region has the DNA TGTGCCAGCACCTCCTCCCCGGCCGCTAATCAGCCCCAGCATTTT. Encoded protein: CASTSSPAANQPQHF.

The count of this clone is one. The chain combines TRBV7-6 with TRBJ2-2; D might be TRBD1 (6 bases). The CDR3 spans 14 residues. In germline, CDR1 is SGHVS, CDR2 FNYEAQ. V was pared by 8 bases and J by 0 bases, with 10 bases between. The CDR3 region is CASRDNTNTGELFF. The CDR3 DNA follows: TGTGCCAGCCGGGACAACACGAACACCGGGGAGCTGTTTTTT.

The rearrangement uses TRBV18 and TRBJ1-1; no clear D gene. CDR3 length: 14 residues. Germline lookup yields CDR1 KGHSH and CDR2 LQKENI. The ends were cut back, 2 bases at V and 1 base at J, with 8 bases in the middle. The CDR3 bases are TGTGCCAGCTCACCATTCGAACGGAACACTGAAGCTTTCTTT. This codes for CASSPFERNTEAFF. Full variable domain (missing parts from reference TRBV18 and TRBJ1-1): NAGVMQNPRHLVRRRGQEARLRCSPMKGHSHVYWYRQLPEEGLKFMVYLQKENIIDESGMPKERFSAEFPKEGPSILRIQQVVRGDSAAYFCASSPFERNTEAFFGQGTRLTVV.

This clone appeared a single time. The rearrangement links TRBV7-2 to TRBJ1-1; D is unresolved. Between the trimmed V and J ends, which lost 6 bases and 0 bases, there was a span of 8 bases. This CDR3 has 13 residues. CDR1 is SGHTA, CDR2 FQGNSA, per germline. As DNA, the CDR3 is TGTGCCAGCAGTAAGGCGGTGAACACTGAAGCTTTCTTT. It specifies CASSKAVNTEAFF.

This clone was picked up a small number of times. V gene TRBV28 combines with J gene TRBJ2-5; possibly TRBD1 for D (6 bases). In germline, CDR1 is MDHEN, CDR2 SYDVKM. V was pared by 6 bases and J by 6 bases, with 14 bases between. This CDR3 region has 13 residues. The CDR3 DNA is TGTGCCAGCAGAGGGAAAGGGGGACAGACCCAGTACTTC. It yields the protein CASRGKGGQTQYF. The full variable domain, its missing parts supplied by reference TRBV28 and TRBJ2-5, is DVKVTQSSRYLVKRTGEKVFLECVQDMDHENMFWYRQDPGLGLRLIYFSYDVKMKEKGDIPEGYSVSREKKERFSLILESASTNQTSMYLCASRGKGGQTQYFGPGTRLLVL.

The chain carries TRBV7-9 and TRBJ1-3; TRBD1 matches at 7 bases. The germline V gene has CDR1 SEHNR and CDR2 FQNEAQ (reference sequence). The trim removed 4 bases at V and 0 bases at J, leaving 6 bases unmatched. CDR3 length: 16 residues. In nucleotides, the CDR3 is TGTGCCAGCAGCTCGACAGGGATAACCTCTGGAAACACCATATATTTT. Amino acid sequence: CASSSTGITSGNTIYF.

The chain uses TRBV18 and TRBJ1-2, with D maybe TRBD1 (6 bases). CDR1 KGHSH and CDR2 LQKENI come from the germline V gene. Trimming left V 3 bases short and J 14 bases short, with 19 bases between. CDR3 length: 13 residues. The DNA for the CDR3 is TGTGCCAGCTCACCCGGGAATCCGCACAGGGCGACCTTC. This encodes CASSPGNPHRATF. The full variable domain, in which reference TRBV18 and TRBJ1-2 provide the parts outside the CDR3, is NAGVMQNPRHLVRRRGQEARLRCSPMKGHSHVYWYRQLPEEGLKFMVYLQKENIIDESGMPKERFSAEFPKEGPSILRIQQVVRGDSAAYFCASSPGNPHRATFGSGTRLTVV.